This section outlines one T cell receptor beta chain sequence together with its context. Authors' data handling: Amplification of reference gene primers was used by the study to estimate nucleated cell counts. Method: immunoSEQ multiplex PCR; TCRdb's copy keeps in-frame clones and lacks some. D and trimming were read from the DNA, whereas the V and J calls and clone size are those reported in that table. The sample holds fewer than 150,000 clones, 85% seen once. This sample is part of a study of blood T cell repertoires in COVID-19. The CDR3 extends over 12 amino acids. V dropped 10 bases and J dropped 2; count of bases not matched to a gene: 3. Germline V gene sequence: CDR1 ENHRY, CDR2 SYGVKD.

This clonotype was obtained from a human donor in a cohort sampled during active COVID-19. The chain uses TRBV10-3 and TRBJ2-7, with TRBD1 matching 9 bases. Sequences were obtained from peripheral blood. The DNA of the CDR3 is TGTGCCACCGGGACAGGGACCTACGAGCAGTACTTC. Its protein is CATGTGTYEQYF.